This TCR beta chain comes out of a study of T-cell memory formation after mild COVID-19. About the study: Largely, TCR clusters stayed within a single donor.

The CDR3 is 10 residues long. Between the trimmed V and J ends, which lost 8 bases and 3 bases, there was a span of 2 bases. This clonotype was seen a few times. Its antigen is unknown. The study's findings and limits: Among clones peaking at day 37 in the second wave, SARS-CoV-2 specificity remained unconfirmed. The finding that pre-infection memory included some responding clones suggested that cross-reactive memory joined.

TCRdb reanalysed the 5' RACE reads using MiXCR and keeps one entry per CDR3 protein. The sample shows about half a million distinct CDR3 sequences, 15% to 20% of them seen only once. The source is an adult woman who had mild COVID-19 (a few samples of this study predate the infection). Cell type and time point are not known. Sequences were obtained from PBMCs or a T cell subset sorted from them (not recorded which). The chain joins TRBV12-3 or TRBV12-4 to TRBJ1-5, with unresolved D. The DNA for the CDR3 is TGTGCCAGCTACAATCAGCCCCAGCATTTT. Translation: CASYNQPQHF.